The present TCR beta chain was sequenced within a study of blood T cell repertoires in COVID-19. The CDR3 is made up of 14 amino acids. Trimming left V 4 bases short and J 1 base short, with 7 bases between. Germline CDR1 is MGHRA and CDR2 is YSYEKL. Clones were read by immunoSEQ multiplex PCR, and TCRdb kept only the in-frame ones, dropping some. The sample holds about 220,000 clones, over 70% seen once. The clonotype was recovered from a woman between 65 and 79 years old with acute or convalescent COVID-19. Source material: peripheral blood. V and J are TRBV4-1 and TRBJ2-2; possible D gene TRBD1, 5 bases. The CDR3 sequence is CASSRQQNTGELFF. The DNA for the CDR3 is TGCGCCAGCAGCCGACAGCAGAACACCGGGGAGCTGTTTTTT.